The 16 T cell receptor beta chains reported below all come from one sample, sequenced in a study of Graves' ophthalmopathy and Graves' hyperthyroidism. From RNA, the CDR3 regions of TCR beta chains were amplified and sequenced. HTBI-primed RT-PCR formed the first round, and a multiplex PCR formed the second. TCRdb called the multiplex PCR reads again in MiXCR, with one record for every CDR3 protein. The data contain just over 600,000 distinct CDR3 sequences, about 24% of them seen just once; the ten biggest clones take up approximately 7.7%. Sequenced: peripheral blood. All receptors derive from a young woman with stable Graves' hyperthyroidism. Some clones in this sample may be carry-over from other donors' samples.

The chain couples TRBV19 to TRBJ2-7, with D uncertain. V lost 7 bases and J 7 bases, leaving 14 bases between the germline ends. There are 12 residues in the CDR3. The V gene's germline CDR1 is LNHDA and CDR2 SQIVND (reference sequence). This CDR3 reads CASTATSGEQYF. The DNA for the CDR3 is TGTGCCAGTACAGCCACCTCCGGGGAGCAGTACTTC.

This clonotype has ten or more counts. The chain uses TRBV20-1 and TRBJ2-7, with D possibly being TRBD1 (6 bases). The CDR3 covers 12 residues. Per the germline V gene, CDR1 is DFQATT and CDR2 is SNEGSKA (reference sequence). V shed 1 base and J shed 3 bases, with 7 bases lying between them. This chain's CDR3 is CSARGTVYEQYF. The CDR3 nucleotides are TGCAGTGCTAGAGGGACAGTCTACGAGCAGTACTTC.

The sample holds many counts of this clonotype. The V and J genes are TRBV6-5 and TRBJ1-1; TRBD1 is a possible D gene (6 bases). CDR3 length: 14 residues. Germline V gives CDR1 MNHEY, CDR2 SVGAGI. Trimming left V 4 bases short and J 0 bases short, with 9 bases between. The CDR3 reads CASSWGDMNTEAFF. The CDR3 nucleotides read TGTGCCAGCAGTTGGGGGGACATGAACACTGAAGCTTTCTTT.

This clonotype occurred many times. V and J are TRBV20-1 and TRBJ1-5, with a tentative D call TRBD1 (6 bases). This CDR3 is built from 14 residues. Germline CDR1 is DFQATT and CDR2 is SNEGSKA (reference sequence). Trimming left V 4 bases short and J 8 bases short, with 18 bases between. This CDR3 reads CSAKGSGGGEPQHF. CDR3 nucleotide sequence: TGCAGTGCTAAGGGATCGGGGGGCGGGGAGCCCCAGCATTTT.

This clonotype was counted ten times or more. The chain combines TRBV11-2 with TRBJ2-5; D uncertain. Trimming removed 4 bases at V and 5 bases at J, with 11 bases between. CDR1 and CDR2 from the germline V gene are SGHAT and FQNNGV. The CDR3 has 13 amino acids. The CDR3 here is CASSYGPWETQYF. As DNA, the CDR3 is TGTGCCAGCAGCTATGGGCCCTGGGAGACCCAGTACTTC.

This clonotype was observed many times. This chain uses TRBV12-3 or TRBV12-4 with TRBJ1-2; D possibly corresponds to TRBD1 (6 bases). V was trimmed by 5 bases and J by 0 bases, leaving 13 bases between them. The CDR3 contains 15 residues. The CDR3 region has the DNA TGTGCCAGCAGTCTCGGACAGTCAGCTAACTATGGCTACACCTTC. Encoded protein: CASSLGQSANYGYTF.

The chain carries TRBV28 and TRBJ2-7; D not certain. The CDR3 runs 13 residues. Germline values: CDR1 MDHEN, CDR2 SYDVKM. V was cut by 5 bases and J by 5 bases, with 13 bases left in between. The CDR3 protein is CASSLTDPHEQYF. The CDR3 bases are TGTGCCAGCAGTCTTACTGATCCACACGAGCAGTACTTC.

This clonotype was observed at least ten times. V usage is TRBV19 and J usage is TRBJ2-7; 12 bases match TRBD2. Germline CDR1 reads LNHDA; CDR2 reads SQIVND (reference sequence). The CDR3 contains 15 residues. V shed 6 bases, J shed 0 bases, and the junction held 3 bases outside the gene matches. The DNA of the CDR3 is TGTGCCAGTAGACTAGCGGGAGGAGGCTCCTACGAGCAGTACTTC. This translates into CASRLAGGGSYEQYF.

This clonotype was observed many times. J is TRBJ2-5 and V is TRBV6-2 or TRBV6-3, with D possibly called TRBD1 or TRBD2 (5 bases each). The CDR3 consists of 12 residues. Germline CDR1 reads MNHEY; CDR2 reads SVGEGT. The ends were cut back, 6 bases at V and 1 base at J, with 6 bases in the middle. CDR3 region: CASSGTQETQYF. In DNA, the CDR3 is TGTGCCAGCAGCGGGACCCAAGAGACCCAGTACTTC.

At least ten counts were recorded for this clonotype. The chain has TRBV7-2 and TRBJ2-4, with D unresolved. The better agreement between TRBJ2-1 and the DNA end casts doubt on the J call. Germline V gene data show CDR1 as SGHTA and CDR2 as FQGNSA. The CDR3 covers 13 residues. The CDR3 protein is CASSLPGPKEQFF. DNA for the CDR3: TGTGCCAGCAGCTTACCCGGGCCTAAGGAGCAGTTCTTC.

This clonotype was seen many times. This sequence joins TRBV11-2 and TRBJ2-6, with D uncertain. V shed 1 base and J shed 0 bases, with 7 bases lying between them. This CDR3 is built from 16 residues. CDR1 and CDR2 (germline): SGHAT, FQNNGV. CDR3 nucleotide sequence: TGTGCCAGCAGCTTAGTTAGCTACTCTGGGGCCAACGTCCTGACTTTC. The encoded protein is CASSLVSYSGANVLTF.

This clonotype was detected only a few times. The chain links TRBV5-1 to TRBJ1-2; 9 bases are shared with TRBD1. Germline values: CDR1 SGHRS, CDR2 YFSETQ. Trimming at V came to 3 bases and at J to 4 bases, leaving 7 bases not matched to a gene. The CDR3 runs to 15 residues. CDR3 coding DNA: TGCGCCAGCAGCTCCTCCGGGACAGGGTCCTATGGCTACACCTTC. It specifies CASSSSGTGSYGYTF.

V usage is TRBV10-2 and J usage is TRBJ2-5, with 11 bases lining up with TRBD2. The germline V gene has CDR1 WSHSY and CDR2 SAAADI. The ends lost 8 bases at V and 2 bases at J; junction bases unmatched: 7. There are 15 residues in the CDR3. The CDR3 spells CASGASGGPQETQYF. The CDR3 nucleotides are TGCGCCAGCGGCGCTAGCGGGGGGCCGCAAGAGACCCAGTACTTC.

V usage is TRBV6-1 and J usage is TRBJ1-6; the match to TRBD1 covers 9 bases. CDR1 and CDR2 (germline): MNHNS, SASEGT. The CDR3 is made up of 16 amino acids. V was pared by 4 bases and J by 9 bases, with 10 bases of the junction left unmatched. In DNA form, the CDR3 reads TGTGCCAGCAGTGCCCGGGACAGGGTCCTGGGTTCACCCCTCCACTTT. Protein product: CASSARDRVLGSPLHF.

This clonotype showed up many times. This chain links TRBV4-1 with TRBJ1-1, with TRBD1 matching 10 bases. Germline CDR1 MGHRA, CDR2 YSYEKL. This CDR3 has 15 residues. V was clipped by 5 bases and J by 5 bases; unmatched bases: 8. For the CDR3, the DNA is TGCGCCAGCAGCGCCTCCGGGACAGGGGATACTGAAGCTTTCTTT. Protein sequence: CASSASGTGDTEAFF.

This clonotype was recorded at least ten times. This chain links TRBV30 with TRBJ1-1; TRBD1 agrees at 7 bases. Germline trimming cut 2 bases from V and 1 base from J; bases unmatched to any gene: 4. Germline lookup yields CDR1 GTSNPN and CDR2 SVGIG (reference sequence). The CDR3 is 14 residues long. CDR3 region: CAWSFWTGNTEAFF. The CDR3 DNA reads TGTGCCTGGAGTTTCTGGACAGGGAACACTGAAGCTTTCTTT.